These T cell receptor beta chains were read from a single sample in a study of blood T cell repertoires in COVID-19. TCRdb's copy holds only in-frame clones and misses some; the assay was immunoSEQ multiplex PCR. The sample has roughly 200,000 clones; 86% are singletons. Specimen: PBMCs or T cells enriched from blood (not recorded which). The receptors shown here come from a woman in her fifties or sixties in a cohort exposed to, infected with or recovered from COVID-19 (not recorded which). The conserved cysteine and the conserved F or W are not part of the CDR3 here. Each record gives: D gene, clone size, CDR3 length, J gene, V gene, CDR3 protein. The D gene is left open where the match is weak. Clone size is stated in some rows and not others, as once, few, many or a class when expanded.

d_gene: .
abundance: .
len: 13
j_gene: TRBJ2-5
v_gene: TRBV15
CDR3aa: ATSRGPGTQETQY

d_gene: TRBD1
abundance: .
len: 13
j_gene: TRBJ2-3
v_gene: TRBV18
CDR3aa: ASSPRTGRLDTQY

d_gene: TRBD2
abundance: .
len: 16
j_gene: TRBJ2-3
v_gene: TRBV4-2
CDR3aa: ASSQGLEGLAVTDTQY

d_gene: .
abundance: .
len: 13
j_gene: TRBJ1-1
v_gene: TRBV5-1
CDR3aa: ASSPAGTRNTEAF

d_gene: TRBD2
abundance: .
len: 13
j_gene: TRBJ2-1
v_gene: TRBV5-4
CDR3aa: ASSLSVSGDNEQF

d_gene: TRBD2
abundance: .
len: 11
j_gene: TRBJ2-7
v_gene: TRBV5-1
CDR3aa: ASSSVGLDEQY

d_gene: .
abundance: .
len: 11
j_gene: TRBJ1-1
v_gene: TRBV5-1
CDR3aa: ASSTSGVTEAF

d_gene: .
abundance: .
len: 12
j_gene: TRBJ1-5
v_gene: TRBV7-2
CDR3aa: ASSLAGVGQPQH

d_gene: .
abundance: .
len: 13
j_gene: TRBJ1-5
v_gene: TRBV4-3
CDR3aa: ASSQSLGVGQPQH

d_gene: .
abundance: .
len: 11
j_gene: TRBJ2-1
v_gene: TRBV29-1
CDR3aa: SVTSISYNEQF

d_gene: TRBD2
abundance: .
len: 14
j_gene: TRBJ2-3
v_gene: TRBV5-1
CDR3aa: ASSPIAGGSTDTQY

d_gene: .
abundance: .
len: 14
j_gene: TRBJ1-4
v_gene: TRBV3-1/TRBV3-2
CDR3aa: ASSQAGASTNEKLF

d_gene: .
abundance: .
len: 12
j_gene: TRBJ1-1
v_gene: TRBV28
CDR3aa: ASSGGKWGTEAF

d_gene: .
abundance: .
len: 9
j_gene: TRBJ1-4
v_gene: TRBV3-1/TRBV3-2
CDR3aa: ASSQEQKLF

d_gene: .
abundance: once
len: 11
j_gene: TRBJ1-1
v_gene: TRBV7-2
CDR3aa: ASSLGQNTEAF

d_gene: .
abundance: .
len: 13
j_gene: TRBJ2-3
v_gene: TRBV6-5
CDR3aa: ASSYAGERTDTQY

d_gene: .
abundance: .
len: 11
j_gene: TRBJ1-2
v_gene: TRBV20-1
CDR3aa: SASLRGSYGYT